One T cell receptor (beta chain) is described in this entry. Antigen: not known. Germline-derived CDR1 and CDR2 are KGHSH and LQKENI. The CDR3 extends over 15 amino acids. Trimming pared 4 bases from V and 2 bases from J, leaving 14 bases between. Profiling relied on immunoSEQ multiplex PCR, and the TCRdb table lists in-frame clones only, not all of them. The sample consists of around 150,000 clones, approximately 94% of them appearing once. This sample is part of a study of T cell responses to AZD1222 COVID-19 vaccine. Study results and caveats: No day 14 peak samples; only post-peak repertoires were characterized. There were mostly white British donors and more females than males, and clonal diversity was possibly underestimated.

Second doses at about 4 or about 12 weeks were pooled. This chain uses TRBV18 with TRBJ1-1; D might be TRBD1 (5 bases). The sequences come from peripheral blood, collected 28 days after the second AZD1222 dose. The clonotype comes from an adult who received the AZD1222 COVID-19 vaccine. Here the CDR3 reads CASSHPGGINTEAFF. CDR3 nucleotides: TGTGCCAGCTCACACCCGGGGGGGATCAACACTGAAGCTTTCTTT.